The entry below gives a single T cell receptor beta chain sequence along with its context. This clonotype was detected ten times or more. Its antigen is not yet known. No much larger clone exists at a distance of one base, and base qualities are not known. These data belong to a study of neurological immune-mediated disorders (dated by TCRdb to between 2018 and 2021). At the level of the whole study: Peripheral blood TCR-beta repertoires from HTLV-I-associated myelopathy (HAM/TSP) patients, multiple sclerosis patients and healthy controls were compared by UMI-based sequencing. Alongside PBMC samples, the set of about 100 TCR-beta libraries contained longitudinal samples, technical triplicates, and paired CD4+ and CD8+ T-cell subsets that had been sorted. The cohort included about 70 subjects: about 14 with HAM/TSP, some 34 with multiple sclerosis, and around 20 healthy controls.

Healthy controls were blood bank volunteers in Maryland, USA. Unsorted PBMC libraries were generated from 2 million PBMCs stored in RNAlater at -80 °C until RNA extraction. PBMCs were separated from peripheral blood using Ficoll-Hypaque density gradient centrifugation and then cryopreserved in liquid nitrogen. The study at large found these results: Across subjects, expanded clones never shared an identical CDR3 amino acid sequence, which suggests that the TCR-beta repertoires in every group were private. TCR clonal expansion was highest in HAM/TSP patients and lowest in MS patients, with MS patients falling below even healthy controls.

cDNA synthesis used template-switch 5'RACE with a primer carrying a 10-nucleotide random unique molecular identifier tagging each TCR transcript. Each sequencing run produced over 160 million TCR-beta sequences covering 15-18 subjects. The RNeasy kit was used for extraction of total RNA. The KAPA Real-time Library Amplification kit was used to amplify TCR-beta VDJ regions with primers targeting the TCR constant region and the 5'RACE anchor. Sample indexes and Illumina adaptors were added in a first PCR, and a second PCR then increased library yield. After Ampure bead purification, the roughly 650 bp TCR product was size-selected on a 2% E-gel SizeSelection system. Library quality was checked on a Bioanalyzer, concentration was measured with Qubit, and libraries were quantified with the Kapa Library Quantification kit before pooling. Paired-end 2 x 150 bp sequencing of the libraries was performed on an Illumina HiSeq 2500. To increase sequence diversity, roughly 24-32% phiX was spiked into each library pool. The authors' analysis ran thus. Quality-filtered reads were processed with the UMI-based MiGEC pipeline, and over 90% of raw TCR sequences were removed by the MiGEC pipeline during error correction. IMGT germline references were used for aligning VDJ genes, and each clonotype was defined as a unique CDR3 amino acid sequence together with its V-J genes. Clonal expansion, Shannon diversity and CDR3 relatedness were evaluated with VDJtools (CalcPairwiseDistances, ClusterSamples), while phylogenetic trees were built in CLCbio workbench. A clone was classed as expanded if it had 8 or more unique UMIs, a cutoff based on coefficient-of-variation modelling across technical triplicates. TCRdb trimmed the raw reads at Q25, called clones with MiXCR and kept productive beta chains. Entries that share a CDR3 protein sequence are merged under the most common genes and DNA. In this record, the V and J calls reflect TCRdb's handling and not the investigators' own analysis. Counted in this sample were approximately 87,000 distinct CDR3 sequences; 12% to 15% of them appeared once. In total, the top ten clones hold approximately 7.5% of the sample.

The origin of this receptor is a woman in her forties or fifties in good health. Sequenced sample: PBMCs.

DNA sequence: TGTGCCAGCAGCGCGAGCCAGGGGGCTGTCGGGGAGCTGTTTTTT. The translation is CASSASQGAVGELFF. Recombination linked TRBV5-5 to TRBJ2-2; 8 bases in the junction line up with TRBD1. The germline V end is reduced by 4 bases and the J end by 7 bases; junction bases left unmatched: 9. Including cysteine and phenylalanine, the CDR3 has 15 amino acids. Of the read, only the CDR3 DNA is kept; its 45 bases are in frame from base 1. Per the germline V gene (reference sequence), SGHKS is the CDR1 and YYEKEE is the CDR2. The full variable domain, completed from the reference TRBV5-5 and TRBJ2-2 proteins outside the CDR3, reads DAGVTQSPTHLIKTRGQQVTLRCSPISGHKSVSWYQQVLGQGPQFIFQYYEKEERGRGNFPDRFSARQFPNYSSELNVNALLLGDSALYLCASSASQGAVGELFFGEGSRLTVL.